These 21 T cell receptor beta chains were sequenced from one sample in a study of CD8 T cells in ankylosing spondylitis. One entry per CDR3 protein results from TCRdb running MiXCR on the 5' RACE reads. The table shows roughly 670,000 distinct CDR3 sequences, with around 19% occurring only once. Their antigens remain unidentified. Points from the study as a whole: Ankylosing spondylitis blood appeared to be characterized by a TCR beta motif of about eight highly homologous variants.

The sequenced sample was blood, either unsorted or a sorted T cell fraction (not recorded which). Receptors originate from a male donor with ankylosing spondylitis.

CDR3 sequence reads: CASSWGDRDRDFEQYF. DNA for the CDR3: TGTGCCAGCAGTTGGGGGGACAGGGATAGAGACTTCGAGCAGTACTTC. V is TRBV28 and J is TRBJ2-7, with TRBD1 identical over 9 bases. This CDR3 contains 16 residues. Germline V gene lookup returns CDR1 MDHEN and CDR2 SYDVKM. V gave up 4 bases and J gave up 6 bases; unmatched junction bases: 13. Full variable domain (remainder filled in from reference TRBV28 and TRBJ2-7): DVKVTQSSRYLVKRTGEKVFLECVQDMDHENMFWYRQDPGLGLRLIYFSYDVKMKEKGDIPEGYSVSREKKERFSLILESASTNQTSMYLCASSWGDRDRDFEQYFGPGTRLTVT.

In DNA, the CDR3 is TGTGCCAGCAGCCAAGGTGATCTGCCATCAAACATTCAGTACTTC. This encodes CASSQGDLPSNIQYF. The V and J genes are TRBV3-1 and TRBJ2-4, with D uncertain. CDR1 LGHDT and CDR2 YNNKEL come from the germline V gene (reference sequence). The CDR3 contains 15 residues. Trimming removed 1 base at V and 6 bases at J, with 13 bases between.

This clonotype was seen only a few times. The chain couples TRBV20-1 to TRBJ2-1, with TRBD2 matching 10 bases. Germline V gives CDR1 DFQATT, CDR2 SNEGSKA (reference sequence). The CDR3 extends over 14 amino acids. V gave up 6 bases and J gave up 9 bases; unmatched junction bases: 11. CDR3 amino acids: CSATSGRAKSEQFF. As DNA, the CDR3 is TGCAGTGCCACCAGCGGGAGGGCTAAAAGTGAGCAGTTCTTC.

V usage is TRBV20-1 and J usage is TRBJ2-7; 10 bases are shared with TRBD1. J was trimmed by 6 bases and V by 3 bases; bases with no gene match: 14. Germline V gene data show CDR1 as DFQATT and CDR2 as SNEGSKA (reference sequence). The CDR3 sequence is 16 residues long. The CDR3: CSASQYRDRGLIEQYF. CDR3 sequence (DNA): TGCAGTGCTAGTCAATACCGGGACAGGGGATTGATCGAGCAGTACTTC.

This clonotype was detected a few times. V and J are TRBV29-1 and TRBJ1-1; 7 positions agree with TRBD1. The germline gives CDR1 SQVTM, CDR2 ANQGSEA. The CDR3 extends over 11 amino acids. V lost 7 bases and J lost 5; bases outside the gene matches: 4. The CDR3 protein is CSGQGMTEAFF. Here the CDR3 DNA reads TGCAGCGGACAGGGTATGACTGAAGCTTTCTTT. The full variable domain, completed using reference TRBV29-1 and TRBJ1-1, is SAVISQKPSRDICQRGTSLTIQCQVDSQVTMMFWYRQQPGQSLTLIATANQGSEATYESGFVIDKFPISRPNLTFSTLTVSNMSPEDSSIYLCSGQGMTEAFFGQGTRLTVV.

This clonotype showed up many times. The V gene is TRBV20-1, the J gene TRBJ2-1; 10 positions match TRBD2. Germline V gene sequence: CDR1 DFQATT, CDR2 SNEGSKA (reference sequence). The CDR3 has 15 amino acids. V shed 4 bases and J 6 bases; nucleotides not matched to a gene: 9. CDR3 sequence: CSAKRGASGSNEQFF. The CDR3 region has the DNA TGCAGTGCTAAGAGGGGGGCTAGCGGGAGCAATGAGCAGTTCTTC.

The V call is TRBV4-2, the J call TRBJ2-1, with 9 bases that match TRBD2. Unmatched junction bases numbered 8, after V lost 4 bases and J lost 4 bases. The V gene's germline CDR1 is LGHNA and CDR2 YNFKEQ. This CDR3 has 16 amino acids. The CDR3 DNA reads TGTGCCAGCAGCCCGAGGGGGAGCGGGAGGTACAATGAGCAGTTCTTC. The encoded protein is CASSPRGSGRYNEQFF.

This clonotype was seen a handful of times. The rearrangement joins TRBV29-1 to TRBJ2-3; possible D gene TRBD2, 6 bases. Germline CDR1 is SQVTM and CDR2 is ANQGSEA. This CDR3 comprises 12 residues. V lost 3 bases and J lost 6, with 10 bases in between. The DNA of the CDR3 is TGCAGCGTTGAGCACGGGAGTGATACGCAGTATTTT. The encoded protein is CSVEHGSDTQYF.

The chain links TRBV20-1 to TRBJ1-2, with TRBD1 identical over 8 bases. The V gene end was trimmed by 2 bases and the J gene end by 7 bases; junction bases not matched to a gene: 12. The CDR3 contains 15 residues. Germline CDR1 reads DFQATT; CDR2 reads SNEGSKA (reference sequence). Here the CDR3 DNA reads TGCAGTGCTAGATCAGGGGGCGGAGGCTGGTTTGGCTACACCTTC. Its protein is CSARSGGGGWFGYTF.

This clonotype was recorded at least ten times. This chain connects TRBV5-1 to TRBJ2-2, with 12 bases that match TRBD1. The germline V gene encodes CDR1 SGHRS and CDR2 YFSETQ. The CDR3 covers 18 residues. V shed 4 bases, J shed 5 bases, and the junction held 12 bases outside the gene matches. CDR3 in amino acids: CASSLTPGQGAHTGELFF. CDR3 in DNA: TGCGCCAGCAGCCTGACACCGGGACAGGGGGCTCATACCGGGGAGCTGTTTTTT.

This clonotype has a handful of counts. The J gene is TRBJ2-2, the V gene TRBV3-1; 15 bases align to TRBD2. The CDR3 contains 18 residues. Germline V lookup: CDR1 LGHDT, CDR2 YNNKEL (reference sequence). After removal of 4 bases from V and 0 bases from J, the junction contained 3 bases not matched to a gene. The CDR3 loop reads CASSRWTSGRANTGELFF. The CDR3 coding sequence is TGTGCCAGCAGCCGCTGGACTAGCGGGAGGGCGAACACCGGGGAGCTGTTTTTT.

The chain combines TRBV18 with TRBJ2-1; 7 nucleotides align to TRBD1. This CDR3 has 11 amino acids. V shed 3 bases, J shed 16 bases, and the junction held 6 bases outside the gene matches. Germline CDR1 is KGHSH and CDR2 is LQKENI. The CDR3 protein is CASSPDRFLFF. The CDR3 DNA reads TGTGCCAGCTCACCGGACAGGTTCCTATTCTTC.

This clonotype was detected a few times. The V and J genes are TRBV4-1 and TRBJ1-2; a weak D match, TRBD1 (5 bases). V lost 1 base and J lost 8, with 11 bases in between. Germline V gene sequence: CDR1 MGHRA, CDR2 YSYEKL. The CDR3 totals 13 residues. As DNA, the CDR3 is TGCGCCAGCAGCCAAGCAGGGTTAGGAGGCTACACCTTC. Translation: CASSQAGLGGYTF.

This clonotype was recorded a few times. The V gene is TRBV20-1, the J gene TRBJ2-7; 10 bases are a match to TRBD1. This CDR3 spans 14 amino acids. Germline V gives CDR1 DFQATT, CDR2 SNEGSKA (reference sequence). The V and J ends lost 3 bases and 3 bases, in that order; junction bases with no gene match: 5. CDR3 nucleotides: TGCAGTGCTAGCCCTCGGACAGGGGGCTACGAGCAGTACTTC. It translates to CSASPRTGGYEQYF.

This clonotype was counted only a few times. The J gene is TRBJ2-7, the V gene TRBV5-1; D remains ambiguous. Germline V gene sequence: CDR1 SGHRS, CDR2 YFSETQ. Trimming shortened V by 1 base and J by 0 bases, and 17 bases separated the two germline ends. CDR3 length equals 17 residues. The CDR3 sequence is CASSLFPGGGSSYEQYF. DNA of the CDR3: TGCGCCAGCAGCTTGTTCCCCGGTGGCGGAAGCTCCTACGAGCAGTACTTC.

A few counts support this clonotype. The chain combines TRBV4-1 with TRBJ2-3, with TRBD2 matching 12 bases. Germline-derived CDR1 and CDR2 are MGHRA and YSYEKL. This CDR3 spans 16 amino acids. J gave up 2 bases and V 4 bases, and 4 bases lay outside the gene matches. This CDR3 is CASSPGLAGTTDTQYF. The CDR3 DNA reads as TGCGCCAGCAGCCCCGGACTAGCGGGGACCACAGATACGCAGTATTTT.

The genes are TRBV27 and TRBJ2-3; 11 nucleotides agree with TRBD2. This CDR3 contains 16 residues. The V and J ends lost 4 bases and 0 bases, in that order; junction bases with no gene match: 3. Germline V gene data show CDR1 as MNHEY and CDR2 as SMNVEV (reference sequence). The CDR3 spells CASSSIAGGSTDTQYF. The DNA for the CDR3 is TGTGCCAGCAGTTCAATAGCGGGGGGGAGCACAGATACGCAGTATTTT.

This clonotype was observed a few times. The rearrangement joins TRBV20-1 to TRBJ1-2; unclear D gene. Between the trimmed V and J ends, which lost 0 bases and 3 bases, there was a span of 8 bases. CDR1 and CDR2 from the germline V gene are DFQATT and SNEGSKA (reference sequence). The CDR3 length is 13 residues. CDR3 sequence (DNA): TGCAGTGCTAGAGAGTTGGCGGACTATGGCTACACCTTC. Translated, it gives CSARELADYGYTF.

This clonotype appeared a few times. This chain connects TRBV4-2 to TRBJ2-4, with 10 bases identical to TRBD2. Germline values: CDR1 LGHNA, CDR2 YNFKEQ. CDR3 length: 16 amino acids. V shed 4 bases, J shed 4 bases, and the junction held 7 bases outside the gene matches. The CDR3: CASSLRTSGKKNIQYF. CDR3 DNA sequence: TGTGCCAGCAGCCTCCGGACTAGCGGAAAAAAAAACATTCAGTACTTC.

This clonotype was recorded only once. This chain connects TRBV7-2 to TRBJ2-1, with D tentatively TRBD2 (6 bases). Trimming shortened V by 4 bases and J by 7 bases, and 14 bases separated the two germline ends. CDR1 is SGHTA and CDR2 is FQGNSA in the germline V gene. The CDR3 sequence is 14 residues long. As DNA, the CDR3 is TGTGCCAGCAGCTCCCGGCGGGACCCGAATGAGCAGTTCTTC. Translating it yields CASSSRRDPNEQFF.

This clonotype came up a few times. For the CDR3, the DNA is TGTGCCAGCAGCTTAGGTTTTGGGTCTTCACCCCTCCACTTT. It codes for CASSLGFGSSPLHF. This chain links TRBV7-2 with TRBJ1-6; D remains ambiguous. Trimming took 1 base from V and 9 from J, leaving 10 bases between them. Germline V gene data show CDR1 as SGHTA and CDR2 as FQGNSA. The CDR3 consists of 14 residues.